This T cell receptor beta chain was recovered during a study of molecular identifiers for immune sequencing clone quantification. Naive CD8 T cells underwent sorting with the CD8+CD4-CCR7+CD45RA+ definition. From germline, CDR1 is SEHNR and CDR2 FQNEAQ (reference sequence). The CDR3 totals 14 residues. Notes on this clonotype: The junction differs from germline at one of its ends, possibly a read error.

Methods described previously, with TCR primers listed, were used for bulk TCR libraries. Each CDR3 protein gets one entry after TCRdb re-called the PCR reads with MiXCR. This sample has some 590,000 distinct CDR3 sequences, with 25% found just once. This receptor was identified in a human donor in good health. Some libraries in this study had Jurkat cell RNA spiked in. Sequenced material: naive CD8+ T cells from blood, with Jurkat cell RNA spiked in. Subset indicated: FACS-sorted CD8+CD4-CCR7+CD45RA+ naive T cells. The chain recombines TRBV7-9 with TRBJ2-2; D is possibly TRBD1 or TRBD2 (7 bases each). CDR3 in amino acids: CASVETGRAGELSF. The CDR3 DNA sequence: TGTGCCAGCGTTGAGACAGGGAGGGCCGGGGAGCTGTCTTTT.